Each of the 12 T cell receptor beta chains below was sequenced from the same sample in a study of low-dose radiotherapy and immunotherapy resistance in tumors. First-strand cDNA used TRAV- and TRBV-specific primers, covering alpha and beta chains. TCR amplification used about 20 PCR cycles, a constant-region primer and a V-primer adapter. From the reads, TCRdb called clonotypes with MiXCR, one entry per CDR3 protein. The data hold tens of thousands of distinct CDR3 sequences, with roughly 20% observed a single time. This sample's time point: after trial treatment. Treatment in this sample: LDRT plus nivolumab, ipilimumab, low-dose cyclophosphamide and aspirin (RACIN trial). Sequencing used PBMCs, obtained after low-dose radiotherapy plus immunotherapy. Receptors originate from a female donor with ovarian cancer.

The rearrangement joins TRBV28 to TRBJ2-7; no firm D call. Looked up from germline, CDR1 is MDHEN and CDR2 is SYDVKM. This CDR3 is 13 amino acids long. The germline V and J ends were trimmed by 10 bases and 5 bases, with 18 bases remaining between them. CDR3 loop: CATAEWAVNEQYF. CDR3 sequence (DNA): TGTGCCACCGCAGAATGGGCGGTTAACGAGCAGTACTTC.

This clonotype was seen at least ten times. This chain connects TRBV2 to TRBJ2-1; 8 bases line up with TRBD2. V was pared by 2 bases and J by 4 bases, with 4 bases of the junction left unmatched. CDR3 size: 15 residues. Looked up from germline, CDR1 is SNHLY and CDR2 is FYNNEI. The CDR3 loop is CASSELPSGYNEQFF. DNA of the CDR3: TGTGCCAGCAGTGAACTTCCTAGCGGGTACAATGAGCAGTTCTTC.

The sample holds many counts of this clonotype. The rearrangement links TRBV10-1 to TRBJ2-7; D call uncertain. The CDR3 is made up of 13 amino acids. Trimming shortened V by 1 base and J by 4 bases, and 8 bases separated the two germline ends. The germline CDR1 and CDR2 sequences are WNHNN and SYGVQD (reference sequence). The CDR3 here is CASSELSGYEQYF. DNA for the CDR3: TGCGCCAGCAGTGAGTTGTCCGGGTACGAGCAGTACTTC.

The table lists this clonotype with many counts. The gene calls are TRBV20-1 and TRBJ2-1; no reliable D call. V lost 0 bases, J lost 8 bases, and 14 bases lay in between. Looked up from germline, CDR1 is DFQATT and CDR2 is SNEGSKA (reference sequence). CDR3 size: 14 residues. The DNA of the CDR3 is TGCAGTGCTAGAGATATTGAGGTTGGGTATGAGCAGTTCTTC. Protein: CSARDIEVGYEQFF.

CDR3 DNA: TGTGCCAGCAGCCGCAGACTAGCGGGAGGCAATGAGCAGTTCTTC. Translation: CASSRRLAGGNEQFF. The chain combines TRBV4-2 with TRBJ2-1, with TRBD2 matching over 13 bases. Germline V gene data show CDR1 as LGHNA and CDR2 as YNFKEQ. J gave up 6 bases and V 4 bases, and 3 bases lay outside the gene matches. CDR3 length: 15 residues.

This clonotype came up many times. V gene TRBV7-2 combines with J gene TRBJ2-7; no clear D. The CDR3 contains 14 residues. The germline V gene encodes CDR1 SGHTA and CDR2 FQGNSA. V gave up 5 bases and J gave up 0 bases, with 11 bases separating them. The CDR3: CASSLTMSSYEQYF. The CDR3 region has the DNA TGTGCCAGCAGCCTAACAATGAGCTCCTACGAGCAGTACTTC.

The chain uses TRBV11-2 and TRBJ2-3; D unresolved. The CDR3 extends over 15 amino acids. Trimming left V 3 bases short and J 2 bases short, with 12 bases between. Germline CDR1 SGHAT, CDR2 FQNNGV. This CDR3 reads CASSFQKFNTDTQYF. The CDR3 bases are TGTGCCAGCAGCTTCCAGAAATTTAACACAGATACGCAGTATTTT. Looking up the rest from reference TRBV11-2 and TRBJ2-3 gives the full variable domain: EAGVAQSPRYKIIEKRQSVAFWCNPISGHATLYWYQQILGQGPKLLIQFQNNGVVDDSQLPKDRFSAERLKGVDSTLKIQPAKLEDSAVYLCASSFQKFNTDTQYFGPGTRLTVL.

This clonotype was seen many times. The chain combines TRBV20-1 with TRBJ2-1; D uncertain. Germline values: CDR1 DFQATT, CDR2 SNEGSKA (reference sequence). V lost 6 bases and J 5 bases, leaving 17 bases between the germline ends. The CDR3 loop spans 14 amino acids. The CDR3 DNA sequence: TGCAGTGCAAGAATGAGCTATCGGGACAATGAGCAGTTCTTC. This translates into CSARMSYRDNEQFF.

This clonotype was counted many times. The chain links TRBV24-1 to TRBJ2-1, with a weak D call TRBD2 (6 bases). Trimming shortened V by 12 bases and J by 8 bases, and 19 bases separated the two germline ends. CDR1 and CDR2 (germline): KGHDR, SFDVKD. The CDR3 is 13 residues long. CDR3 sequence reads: CAPLGGSRYEQFF. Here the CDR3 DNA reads TGTGCCCCCCTTGGGGGGAGTAGGTATGAGCAGTTCTTC.

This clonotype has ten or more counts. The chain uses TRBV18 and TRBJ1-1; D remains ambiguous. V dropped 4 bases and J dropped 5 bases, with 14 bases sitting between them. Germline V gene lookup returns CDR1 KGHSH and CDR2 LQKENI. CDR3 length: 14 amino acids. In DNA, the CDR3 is TGTGCCAGCTCACAGAGCCGGGAGGTTACTGAAGCTTTCTTT. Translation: CASSQSREVTEAFF.

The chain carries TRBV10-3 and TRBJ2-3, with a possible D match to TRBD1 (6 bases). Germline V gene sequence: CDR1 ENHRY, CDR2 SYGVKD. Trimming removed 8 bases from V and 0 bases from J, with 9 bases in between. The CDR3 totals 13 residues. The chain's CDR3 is CAIATGSTDTQYF. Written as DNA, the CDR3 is TGTGCCATCGCGACAGGTAGCACAGATACGCAGTATTTT.

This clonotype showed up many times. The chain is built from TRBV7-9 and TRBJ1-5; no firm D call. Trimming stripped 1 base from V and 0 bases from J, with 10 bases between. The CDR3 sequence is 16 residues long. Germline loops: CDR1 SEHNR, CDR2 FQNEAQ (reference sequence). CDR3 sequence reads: CASSLEGTDSNQPQHF. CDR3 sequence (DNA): TGTGCCAGCAGCTTAGAGGGCACGGATAGCAATCAGCCCCAGCATTTT. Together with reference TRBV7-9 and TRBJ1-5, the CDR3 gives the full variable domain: DTGVSQNPRHKITKRGQNVTFRCDPISEHNRLYWYRQTLGQGPEFLTYFQNEAQLEKSRLLSDRFSAERPKGSFSTLEIQRTEQGDSAMYLCASSLEGTDSNQPQHFGDGTRLSIL.